This TCR beta chain came from a study of blood T cells in healthy people across ages. Overall study context: About one barcoded beta molecule per two T cells was the capture yield of template switching. Findings of the study overall: Estimates of diversity drawn from one million T cells were considered underestimates.

A sample-barcoded 5' primer and a J-beta primer mix were used in a second PCR of about 7 to 12 cycles. One entry per CDR3 protein results from TCRdb running MiXCR on the 5' RACE reads. The sample carries about 780,000 distinct CDR3 sequences, under 80% recorded once. In this sample, this clonotype turned up a few times. Its specificity is not known. In terms of origin and age, donors were healthy Caucasian individuals from Russia aged 6 to 90. Sequences were obtained from blood. The sequence derives from a man between 25 and 39 years old in good health.

The CDR3 protein is CASSQEPRKQETQYF. CDR3 bases: TGCGCCAGCAGCCAAGAACCCAGGAAACAAGAGACCCAGTACTTC. This chain links TRBV4-3 with TRBJ2-5; D uncertain. The V and J ends lost 0 bases and 2 bases respectively, with 10 bases between them. Germline V gene lookup returns CDR1 LGHNA and CDR2 YSLEER. The CDR3 spans 15 residues.